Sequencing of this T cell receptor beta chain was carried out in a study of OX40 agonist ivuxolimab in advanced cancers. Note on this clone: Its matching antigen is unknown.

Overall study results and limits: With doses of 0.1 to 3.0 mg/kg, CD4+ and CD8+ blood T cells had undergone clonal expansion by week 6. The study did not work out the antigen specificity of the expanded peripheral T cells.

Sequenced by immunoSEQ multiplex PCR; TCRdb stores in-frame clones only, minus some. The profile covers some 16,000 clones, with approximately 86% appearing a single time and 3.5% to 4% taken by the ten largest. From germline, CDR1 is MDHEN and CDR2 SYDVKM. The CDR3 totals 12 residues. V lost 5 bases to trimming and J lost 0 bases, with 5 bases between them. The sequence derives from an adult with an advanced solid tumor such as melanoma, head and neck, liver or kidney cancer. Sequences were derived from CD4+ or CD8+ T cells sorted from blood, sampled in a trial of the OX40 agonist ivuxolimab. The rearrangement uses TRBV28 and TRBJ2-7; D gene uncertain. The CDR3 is CASSLDSYEQYF. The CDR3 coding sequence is TGTGCCAGCAGTCTCGACTCCTACGAGCAGTACTTC. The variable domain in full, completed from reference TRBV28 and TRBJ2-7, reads DVKVTQSSRYLVKRTGEKVFLECVQDMDHENMFWYRQDPGLGLRLIYFSYDVKMKEKGDIPEGYSVSREKKERFSLILESASTNQTSMYLCASSLDSYEQYFGPGTRLTVT.